In its sample, the clone carrying this T cell receptor beta chain was seen once. Its antigen is not identified. This sample was taken from a study of post-analysis software for immune sequencing data. Whole-study context: Multiple sclerosis in the patients followed relapsing-remitting, secondary progressive and progressive-relapsing courses.

General observations from the study: The five TRBV segments detected at higher frequency in patients than in controls included TRBV5-6, TRBV5-1 and TRBV20-1. Compared against controls, patients with multiple sclerosis displayed significantly lower normalized Chao1 diversity.

Trimming removed 4 bases from V and 5 bases from J, with 9 bases in between. The CDR3 runs to 13 residues. Germline V gene sequence: CDR1 PRHDT, CDR2 FYEKMQ (reference sequence). Libraries were made from TCR beta cDNA, and they carried unique molecular identifiers. A population of about 0.95 to 11 million T cells gave rise to about half a million cDNA molecules. TCRdb recomputed calls from the PCR reads with MiXCR, one row per CDR3 protein. The sample includes almost 700,000 distinct CDR3 sequences, 55% to 70% of them seen just once. The sequence was obtained from a girl aged 2 to 10 with multiple sclerosis. The sample was blood. The genes are TRBV13 and TRBJ1-5; the D gene is possibly TRBD1 (6 bases). The CDR3 DNA follows: TGTGCCAGCAGCTCTGGGGGCTATCAGCCCCAGCATTTT. This translates into CASSSGGYQPQHF.